These 24 T cell receptor beta chains share one sample of origin, sequenced in a study of T-cell memory formation after mild COVID-19. TCRdb re-called the 5' RACE reads with MiXCR, one entry per CDR3 protein. Of some 50,000 distinct CDR3 sequences in the sample, 27% were seen once. Specimen: PBMCs or a T cell subset sorted from them (not recorded which). All receptors come from a man in his late teens or twenties who had mild COVID-19 (a few samples of this study predate the infection). Cell type and time point are not known.

The CDR3 loop is CASSYSAGGYSYEQYF. Written as DNA, the CDR3 is TGTGCCAGCAGTTACTCGGCAGGGGGGTACTCCTACGAGCAGTACTTC. This chain uses TRBV6-5 with TRBJ2-7; a weak D match, TRBD1 (7 bases). The CDR3 runs to 16 residues. Germline loops: CDR1 MNHEY, CDR2 SVGAGI. Trimming cost V 0 bases and J 0 bases, with 12 bases left between them.

V usage is TRBV6-4 and J usage is TRBJ2-3; 15 bases align to TRBD2. With 6 bases clipped from V and 1 base from J, the junction kept 5 bases outside the gene matches. Germline V lookup: CDR1 MRHNA, CDR2 SNTAGT. The CDR3 runs 17 residues. CDR3: CASSRTSGGAGTDTQYF. CDR3 nucleotides: TGTGCCAGCAGCCGGACTAGCGGGGGGGCAGGCACAGATACGCAGTATTTT.

This clonotype has only a few counts. The chain uses TRBV5-5 and TRBJ2-1; 8 bases are shared with TRBD2. In germline, CDR1 is SGHKS, CDR2 YYEKEE (reference sequence). The CDR3 length is 15 residues. J was trimmed by 3 bases and V by 1 base; bases with no gene match: 3. The CDR3 spells CASSLPGGNYNEQFF. In nucleotides, the CDR3 is TGTGCCAGCAGCTTGCCGGGGGGGAACTACAATGAGCAGTTCTTC. Combining the CDR3 with reference TRBV5-5 and TRBJ2-1 gives the whole variable domain DAGVTQSPTHLIKTRGQQVTLRCSPISGHKSVSWYQQVLGQGPQFIFQYYEKEERGRGNFPDRFSARQFPNYSSELNVNALLLGDSALYLCASSLPGGNYNEQFFGPGTRLTVL.

The chain has TRBV19 and TRBJ1-5; D is unclear. The CDR3 has 14 residues. Trimming stripped 6 bases from V and 4 bases from J, with 13 bases between. The germline CDR1 and CDR2 sequences are LNHDA and SQIVND (reference sequence). CDR3 coding DNA: TGTGCCAGTAGACATAGGTCGGGGAATCAGCCCCAGCATTTT. It encodes CASRHRSGNQPQHF.

This rearrangement joins TRBV4-3 to TRBJ1-5, with TRBD1 as a possible D gene (5 bases). CDR1 and CDR2 from the germline V gene are LGHNA and YSLEER. The CDR3 runs 13 residues. Trimming pared 5 bases from V and 7 bases from J, leaving 12 bases between. The CDR3 nucleotides are TGCGCCAGCAGCGCAGGGAGCGGACAGCCCCAGCATTTT. Its translation: CASSAGSGQPQHF.

The chain couples TRBV4-1 to TRBJ1-2, with D possibly being TRBD1 (5 bases). Germline assignment: CDR1 MGHRA and CDR2 YSYEKL. The CDR3 length is 14 residues. Trimming took off 4 bases at V and 2 bases at J, with 11 bases between the two ends. CDR3 amino acids: CASSPARGNYGYTF. The CDR3 DNA reads TGCGCCAGCAGCCCCGCCCGGGGCAACTATGGCTACACCTTC.

This chain joins TRBV9 and TRBJ2-3; tentatively, D is TRBD2 (6 bases). The V end lost 2 bases, the J end lost 0 bases, and 10 bases lay between the germline ends. This CDR3 has 15 amino acids. CDR1 is SGDLS, CDR2 YYNGEE, per germline. CDR3 coding DNA: TGTGCCAGCAGCGTCCCCGGGGGTAGCACAGATACGCAGTATTTT. Its translation: CASSVPGGSTDTQYF.

Ten or more counts support this clonotype. V and J are TRBV5-6 and TRBJ2-7, with TRBD2 matching 11 bases. The ends lost 0 bases at V and 0 bases at J; junction bases unmatched: 2. The CDR3 is 16 amino acids. Germline loops: CDR1 SGHDT, CDR2 YYEEEE. The CDR3, as DNA: TGTGCCAGCAGCTTGGCTAGCGGGGGGTACTCCTACGAGCAGTACGTC. Protein product: CASSLASGGYSYEQYV.

The genes are TRBV10-3 and TRBJ2-1, with 8 bases that match TRBD2. The CDR3 contains 16 residues. V lost 0 bases and J lost 9; bases outside the gene matches: 10. Looked up from germline, CDR1 is ENHRY and CDR2 is SYGVKD. CDR3 region: CAISESYGGASSEQFF. CDR3 coding DNA: TGTGCCATCAGTGAGTCTTACGGGGGGGCCTCGAGTGAGCAGTTCTTC.

The chain carries TRBV7-7 and TRBJ2-2; 8 bases align to TRBD1. The ends lost 2 bases at V and 5 bases at J; junction bases unmatched: 4. The germline gives CDR1 SSHAT, CDR2 FNYEAQ (reference sequence). The CDR3 has 15 amino acids. The CDR3, as DNA: TGTGCCAGCAGCTTAAAGACAGGGGTGACCGGGGAGCTGTTTTTT. Protein: CASSLKTGVTGELFF.

This clonotype was seen more than once but under ten times. This chain uses TRBV12-3 or TRBV12-4 with TRBJ2-3, with a weak D call TRBD2 (5 bases). V was trimmed by 4 bases and J by 5 bases, leaving 10 bases between them. The CDR3 totals 13 residues. DNA for the CDR3: TGTGCCAGCAGTTCCCTCGAGGGAGATACGCAGTATTTT. Protein: CASSSLEGDTQYF.

This chain uses TRBV5-1 with TRBJ1-1; no clear D. V shed 4 bases and J shed 1 base, with 11 bases lying between them. The germline V gene encodes CDR1 SGHRS and CDR2 YFSETQ. The CDR3 covers 14 residues. The CDR3 coding sequence is TGCGCCAGCAGCCCGAGACAACCGAACACTGAAGCTTTCTTT. Translating gives CASSPRQPNTEAFF. Drawing the rest from reference TRBV5-1 and TRBJ1-1, the complete variable domain is KAGVTQTPRYLIKTRGQQVTLSCSPISGHRSVSWYQQTPGQGLQFLFEYFSETQRNKGNFPGRFSGRQFSNSRSEMNVSTLELGDSALYLCASSPRQPNTEAFFGQGTRLTVV.

V usage is TRBV29-1 and J usage is TRBJ2-1; 7 bases are a match to TRBD1. The CDR3 consists of 14 residues. Germline assignment: CDR1 SQVTM and CDR2 ANQGSEA. J gave up 7 bases and V 4 bases, and 10 bases lay outside the gene matches. For the CDR3, the DNA is TGCAGCGTTGTAGGTGGAGGCAGGGGGAATGAGCAGTTCTTC. As protein: CSVVGGGRGNEQFF.

The V call is TRBV9, the J call TRBJ1-1; D perhaps matches TRBD1 (5 bases). Germline V gene lookup returns CDR1 SGDLS and CDR2 YYNGEE. The CDR3 consists of 15 residues. V lost 3 bases to trimming and J lost 3 bases, with 15 bases between them. The CDR3: CASSERWGTDTEAFF. CDR3 sequence (DNA): TGTGCCAGCAGCGAAAGGTGGGGGACGGACACTGAAGCTTTCTTT.

This clonotype came up a few times. The gene calls are TRBV6-5 and TRBJ2-2, with 9 bases matching TRBD1. The germline gives CDR1 MNHEY, CDR2 SVGAGI. This CDR3 region has 14 residues. Trimming removed 4 bases from V and 5 bases from J; junction bases left unmatched: 2. The CDR3 DNA is TGTGCCAGCAGTTCGGGACAGGGTACCGGGGAGCTGTTTTTT. Its protein product is CASSSGQGTGELFF.

This clonotype was recorded a few times. This rearrangement joins TRBV20-1 to TRBJ2-3, with 7 bases aligning to TRBD2. The CDR3 loop spans 18 amino acids. The junction had 16 bases not matched to a gene; V was cut back by 3 bases and J by 1 base. CDR1 is DFQATT and CDR2 is SNEGSKA in the germline V gene (reference sequence). The CDR3: CSASIPRGSRGGTDTQYF. Written as DNA, the CDR3 is TGCAGTGCTAGTATCCCACGGGGGAGCCGGGGGGGCACAGATACGCAGTATTTT.

The chain carries TRBV14 and TRBJ2-7; 7 bases are shared with TRBD1. In germline, CDR1 is SGHDN, CDR2 FVKESK. CDR3 size: 15 residues. V dropped 3 bases and J dropped 3; count of bases not matched to a gene: 8. CDR3 sequence reads: CASSQKGGWVYEQYF. Written as DNA, the CDR3 is TGTGCCAGCAGCCAGAAAGGGGGCTGGGTCTACGAGCAGTACTTC.

This clonotype was recorded a few times. The CDR3, as DNA: TGTGCCAGCAGTTTACTCGCGGGGGGTAATGAGCAGTTCTTC. This sequence encodes CASSLLAGGNEQFF. This chain links TRBV12-3 or TRBV12-4 with TRBJ2-1; 8 positions match TRBD2. J lost 7 bases, V lost 2 bases, and 4 bases had no gene match. The CDR3 is 14 residues long.

The chain uses TRBV4-1 and TRBJ2-2, with D unresolved. CDR1 MGHRA and CDR2 YSYEKL come from the germline V gene. This CDR3 spans 11 amino acids. Trimming shortened V by 3 bases and J by 6 bases, and 2 bases separated the two germline ends. The CDR3 is CASSQAGELFF. CDR3 nucleotides: TGCGCCAGCAGCCAGGCCGGGGAGCTGTTTTTT.

This clonotype occurred a few times. This rearrangement joins TRBV9 to TRBJ2-3, with 11 nucleotides matching TRBD2. Trimming at V came to 2 bases and at J to 2 bases, leaving 4 bases not matched to a gene. The CDR3 covers 16 residues. Germline CDR1 SGDLS, CDR2 YYNGEE. This CDR3 is CASSVSSGGSTDTQYF. CDR3 DNA sequence: TGTGCCAGCAGCGTTTCTAGCGGGGGGTCCACAGATACGCAGTATTTT.

This chain links TRBV6-5 with TRBJ2-3; a weak D match, TRBD1 (6 bases). In germline, CDR1 is MNHEY, CDR2 SVGAGI. The CDR3 length is 19 residues. The V end lost 3 bases, the J end lost 2 bases, and 24 bases lay between the germline ends. The CDR3 DNA sequence: TGTGCCAGCAGTTATAAATTTTCTCCGTCAGGGGTCTACACAGATACGCAGTATTTT. This translates into CASSYKFSPSGVYTDTQYF.

The chain joins TRBV29-1 to TRBJ2-7, with 7 bases aligning to TRBD2. The trim removed 5 bases at V and 4 bases at J, leaving 8 bases unmatched. Per germline, CDR1 SQVTM and CDR2 ANQGSEA. The CDR3 contains 13 residues. Here the CDR3 reads CSVLGLAEYEQYF. In nucleotides, the CDR3 is TGCAGCGTTCTAGGTCTAGCGGAGTACGAGCAGTACTTC.

The chain has TRBV12-3 or TRBV12-4 and TRBJ2-1, with D perhaps matching TRBD2 (6 bases). Trimming shortened V by 6 bases and J by 6 bases, and 15 bases separated the two germline ends. This CDR3 comprises 14 residues. CDR3 loop: CASSLSGTRNEQFF. DNA for the CDR3: TGTGCCAGCAGCCTCTCGGGGACTCGCAATGAGCAGTTCTTC.

The CDR3 spells CASSLWNRGDYGYTF. The DNA of the CDR3 is TGTGCCAGCAGCTTGTGGAACAGGGGTGACTATGGCTACACCTTC. The chain combines TRBV7-9 with TRBJ1-2; 7 bases fit TRBD1. Trimming removed 3 bases from V and 3 bases from J; junction bases left unmatched: 7. The CDR3 has 15 amino acids. Germline CDR1 reads SEHNR; CDR2 reads FQNEAQ (reference sequence).